This T cell receptor (beta chain) was captured by sequencing in a study of blood T cell repertoires in COVID-19. Only in-frame clones appear in the TCRdb table, and some are missing; sequencing was by immunoSEQ multiplex PCR. The sample lists some 200,000 clones; approximately 86% were seen once. The CDR3 has 13 amino acids. V lost 6 bases and J lost 3; bases outside the gene matches: 4. This receptor was obtained from a woman aged 30 to 39 who had recovered from COVID-19. Sequenced: PBMCs or T cells enriched from blood (not recorded which). The V gene is TRBV12-3 or TRBV12-4, the J gene TRBJ1-1; TRBD1 matches at 7 bases. The CDR3 loop reads CASRPQGYTEAFF. For the CDR3, the DNA is TGTGCCAGCAGGCCACAGGGGTACACTGAAGCTTTCTTT.